Sequencing of this T cell receptor beta chain was carried out in a study of blood T cell repertoires in COVID-19. Background on the study: Samples representing acute and convalescent COVID-19 were sourced from the United States, Italy and Spain. Nucleic acid was either cDNA or gDNA, and it came from T cells, B-cell-depleted T cells, or PBMCs.

This clone was seen a handful of times. Methods used by the authors: By means of reference gene primer amplification, nucleated cell counts were estimated. Sequenced by immunoSEQ multiplex PCR; TCRdb stores in-frame clones only, minus some. From that table come the V and J calls and clone size; the DNA was used to work out D and trimming. The table records about 150,000 clones, roughly 78% of them present only once. Sequences were obtained from peripheral blood. The source is a human donor with acute or convalescent COVID-19. The donor label of this sample is uncertain.

Here the CDR3 DNA reads TGCGCCAGCAGCAGGTTTCAGGGGGAGCAGCCCCAGCATTTT. This gives the protein CASSRFQGEQPQHF. The chain carries TRBV5-1 and TRBJ1-5; 7 positions agree with TRBD1. From germline, CDR1 is SGHRS and CDR2 YFSETQ. The CDR3 runs to 14 residues. Trimming at V came to 4 bases and at J to 7 bases, leaving 8 bases not matched to a gene. The full variable domain, with the rest looked up from reference TRBV5-1 and TRBJ1-5, is KAGVTQTPRYLIKTRGQQVTLSCSPISGHRSVSWYQQTPGQGLQFLFEYFSETQRNKGNFPGRFSGRQFSNSRSEMNVSTLELGDSALYLCASSRFQGEQPQHFGDGTRLSIL.